This T cell receptor (beta chain) was recovered during a study of monozygotic twins with cystic fibrosis. For this clone: Its antigen is currently unknown.

The length of the CDR3 is 15 residues. Germline V gene data show CDR1 as SGHNT and CDR2 as YYREEE (reference sequence). V was pared by 1 base and J by 1 base, with 11 bases between. Broader study findings: Age, concordance and disease severity did not associate with shared CDR3 numbers.

Repertoires were generated with immunoSEQ multiplex PCR, while TCRdb's copy carries only in-frame clones and drops some. The sample records around 20,000 clones, about 89% being singletons. The chain links TRBV5-4 to TRBJ1-1, with TRBD1 as a possible D gene (6 bases). Sequencing input: blood. The TCR originated in a girl aged 2-10 years with cystic fibrosis. CDR3 nucleotide sequence: TGTGCCAGCAGCTTGAGGAAGGGGGGGAACACTGAAGCTTTCTTT. Protein sequence: CASSLRKGGNTEAFF. Variable domain in full (rest from reference TRBV5-4 and TRBJ1-1): ETGVTQSPTHLIKTRGQQVTLRCSSQSGHNTVSWYQQALGQGPQFIFQYYREEENGRGNFPPRFSGLQFPNYSSELNVNALELDDSALYLCASSLRKGGNTEAFFGQGTRLTVV.